This paragraph reports one T cell receptor (beta chain). Its target is unknown. These data are taken from a study of OX40 agonist ivuxolimab in advanced cancers. Study-wide results and limits: Fewer expanded clones were found on average in CD4+ than in CD8+ T cells.

V was pared by 6 bases and J by 1 base, with 19 bases between. The CDR3 consists of 17 residues. This table comes from immunoSEQ multiplex PCR, and its TCRdb copy is limited to in-frame clones, with some not included. The sample contains roughly 56,000 clones, roughly three quarters of which appear only once. Here the sequenced sample was CD4+ or CD8+ T cells sorted from blood, taken in a trial of the OX40 agonist ivuxolimab. The clonotype was recovered from an adult with an advanced solid tumor such as melanoma, head and neck, liver or kidney cancer. The chain carries TRBV23-1 and TRBJ2-4, with D unresolved. TRBV23-1 is reported as an ORF; its role is uncertain. CDR3 in amino acids: CASSPDFSRAAKNIQYF. The CDR3 DNA follows: TGCGCCAGCAGCCCAGATTTCTCCAGAGCGGCCAAAAACATTCAGTACTTC.